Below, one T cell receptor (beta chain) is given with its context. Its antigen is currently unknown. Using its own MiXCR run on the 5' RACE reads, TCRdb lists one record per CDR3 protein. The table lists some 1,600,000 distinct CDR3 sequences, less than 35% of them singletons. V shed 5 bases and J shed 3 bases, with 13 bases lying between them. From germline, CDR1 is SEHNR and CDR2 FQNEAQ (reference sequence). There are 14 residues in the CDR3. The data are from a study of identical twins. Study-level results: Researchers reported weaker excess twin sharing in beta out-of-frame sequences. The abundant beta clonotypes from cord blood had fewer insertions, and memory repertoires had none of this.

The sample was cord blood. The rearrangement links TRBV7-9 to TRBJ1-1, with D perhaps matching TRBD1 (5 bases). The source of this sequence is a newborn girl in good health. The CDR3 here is CASSAGLTYTEAFF. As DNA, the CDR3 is TGTGCCAGCAGCGCAGGGTTGACCTACACTGAAGCTTTCTTT.